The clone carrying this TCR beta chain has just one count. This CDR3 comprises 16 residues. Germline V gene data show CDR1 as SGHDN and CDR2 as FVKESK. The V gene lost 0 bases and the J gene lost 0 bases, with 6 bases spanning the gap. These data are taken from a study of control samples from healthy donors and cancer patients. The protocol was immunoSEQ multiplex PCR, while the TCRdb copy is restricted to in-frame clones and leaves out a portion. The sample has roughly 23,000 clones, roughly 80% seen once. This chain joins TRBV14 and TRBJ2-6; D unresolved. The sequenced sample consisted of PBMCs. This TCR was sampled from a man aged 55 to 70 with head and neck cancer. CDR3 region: CASSQDQGSGANVLTF. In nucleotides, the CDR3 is TGTGCCAGCAGCCAAGATCAAGGCTCTGGGGCCAACGTCCTGACTTTC.